This T cell receptor beta chain was found in a study of beta chain features in type 1 diabetes. Study findings and constraints: No resolution was reached here on whether HLA type influences TCRB rearrangement.

Expressed TCRB transcripts were sequenced because the entire RNA isolate underwent reverse transcription. Here immunoSEQ multiplex PCR was the method, and the copy in TCRdb shows in-frame clones only, minus some. The data contain hundreds of thousands of clones, approximately 70% of them seen just once; the ten biggest clones take up 0.053%. This CDR3 is 15 amino acids long. V lost 2 bases to trimming and J lost 4 bases, with 14 bases between them. Germline CDR1 and CDR2: MGHDK and SYGVNS. For this clone: Its antigen is as yet unknown.

The TCR sequence derives from a young man in good health. V is TRBV25-1 and J is TRBJ1-2; D not resolved. The sequenced sample consisted of naive CD4+ T cells from blood. CDR3 DNA sequence: TGTGCCAGCAGTGAAGCCGAGATTCGGGGCTATGGCTACACCTTC. This translates into CASSEAEIRGYGYTF.